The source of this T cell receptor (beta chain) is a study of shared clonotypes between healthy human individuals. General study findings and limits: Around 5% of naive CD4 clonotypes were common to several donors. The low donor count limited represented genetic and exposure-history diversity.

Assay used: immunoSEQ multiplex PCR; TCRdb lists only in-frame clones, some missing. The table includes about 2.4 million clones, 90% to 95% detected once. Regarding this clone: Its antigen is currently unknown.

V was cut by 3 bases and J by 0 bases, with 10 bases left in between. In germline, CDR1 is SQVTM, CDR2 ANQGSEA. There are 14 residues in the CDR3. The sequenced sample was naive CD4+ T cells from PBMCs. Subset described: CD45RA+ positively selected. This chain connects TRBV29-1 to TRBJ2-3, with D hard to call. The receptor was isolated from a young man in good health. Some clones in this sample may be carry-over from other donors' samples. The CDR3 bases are TGCAGCGTTGAGATGGCGGCTAGCACAGATACGCAGTATTTT. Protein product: CSVEMAASTDTQYF.